The 26 T cell receptor beta chains below come from one sample, sequenced in a study of T cell repertoires in cytomegalovirus infection. TCRdb re-derived calls from the reads in MiXCR, one entry per CDR3 protein. Seen here are some 180,000 distinct CDR3 sequences, 7.5% to 10% observed once, and the top ten hold about 4.6%. The sample taken for sequencing was PBMCs. These receptors originate from a human donor in good health (CMV status not recorded). Some clones in this sample may be carry-over from other donors' samples.

This clonotype was recorded a few times. The V call is TRBV6-4, the J call TRBJ1-3; D gene ambiguous. There are 17 residues in the CDR3. Germline V gene lookup returns CDR1 MRHNA and CDR2 SNTAGT. V was cut by 0 bases and J by 4 bases, with 16 bases left in between. The CDR3: CASSDSSTRRRGNTIYF. Here the CDR3 DNA reads TGTGCCAGCAGTGACTCTTCGACACGGCGCAGGGGAAACACCATATATTTT.

CDR3: CASSLAGGADTEAFF. The CDR3 coding sequence is TGTGCCAGCAGCTTAGCAGGGGGCGCGGACACTGAAGCTTTCTTT. V gene TRBV7-9 combines with J gene TRBJ1-1; TRBD1 matches at 7 bases. With V trimmed by 0 bases and J by 3 bases, 4 bases remained unmatched. Germline V gene lookup returns CDR1 SEHNR and CDR2 FQNEAQ (reference sequence). This CDR3 is built from 15 residues.

This clonotype was observed a few times. The J gene is TRBJ2-5, the V gene TRBV6-5; 11 bases are a match to TRBD1. Germline CDR1 is MNHEY and CDR2 is SVGAGI. Unmatched junction bases numbered 3, after V lost 2 bases and J lost 4 bases. The length of the CDR3 is 15 residues. The CDR3 DNA reads TGTGCCAGCAGTTACGGACAGGGGGCCGGAGAGACCCAGTACTTC. It yields the protein CASSYGQGAGETQYF.

In its sample, this clonotype was seen a few times. The chain recombines TRBV20-1 with TRBJ2-1, with 8 bases that match TRBD2. J gave up 4 bases and V 4 bases, and 3 bases lay outside the gene matches. Germline CDR1 and CDR2: DFQATT and SNEGSKA (reference sequence). The CDR3 consists of 13 residues. CDR3: CSATGLVYNEQFF. The DNA of the CDR3 is TGCAGTGCTACGGGACTAGTTTACAATGAGCAGTTCTTC.

This clonotype was detected ten times or more. Written as DNA, the CDR3 is TGTGCCAGCACCTCAGGGGGCGGAGAGACCCAGTACTTC. As protein: CASTSGGGETQYF. This chain uses TRBV2 with TRBJ2-5, with 8 bases aligning to TRBD1. After removal of 7 bases from V and 4 bases from J, the junction contained 5 bases not matched to a gene. In germline, CDR1 is SNHLY, CDR2 FYNNEI. This CDR3 is built from 13 residues.

This clonotype was seen only a few times. The chain links TRBV28 to TRBJ2-2; 7 nucleotides line up with TRBD2. This CDR3 is 15 amino acids long. CDR1 and CDR2 (germline): MDHEN, SYDVKM. V trimming: 3 bases; J trimming: 7 bases; junction bases outside the gene matches: 8. This CDR3 reads CASSFGAGVGGELFF. CDR3 DNA: TGTGCCAGCAGTTTCGGCGCGGGAGTTGGCGGGGAGCTGTTTTTT.

This clonotype was detected many times. The CDR3, as DNA: TGTGCCAGCAGGACGGGACCTACGAACACCGGGGAGCTGTTTTTT. Encoded protein: CASRTGPTNTGELFF. The chain uses TRBV11-2 and TRBJ2-2; D is possibly TRBD1 or TRBD2 (5 bases each). V was shortened by 6 bases and J by 0 bases, with 11 bases between the two germline ends. This CDR3 contains 15 residues. In germline, CDR1 is SGHAT, CDR2 FQNNGV.

This clonotype has a count of ten or more. The gene calls are TRBV27 and TRBJ1-1; D remains ambiguous. Germline V gene lookup returns CDR1 MNHEY and CDR2 SMNVEV (reference sequence). This CDR3 spans 16 amino acids. The ends were cut back, 2 bases at V and 1 base at J, with 14 bases in the middle. The CDR3 sequence: CASSLESWGTNTEAFF. In nucleotides, the CDR3 is TGTGCCAGCAGTTTAGAGTCTTGGGGTACGAACACTGAAGCTTTCTTT.

Only a few counts were recorded for this clonotype. The V and J genes are TRBV6-6 and TRBJ1-2; TRBD1 might be the D (6 bases). The CDR3 loop spans 14 amino acids. The germline gives CDR1 MNHNY, CDR2 SVGAGI (reference sequence). V was clipped by 4 bases and J by 12 bases, with 21 bases between them. The CDR3 protein is CASSWGTGPLTHTF. CDR3 nucleotides: TGTGCCAGCAGTTGGGGAACAGGGCCCCTCACGCACACCTTC.

This clonotype was counted ten times or more. This chain joins TRBV28 and TRBJ2-7, with TRBD1 matching 8 bases. J was trimmed by 9 bases and V by 2 bases; bases with no gene match: 6. CDR1 and CDR2 (germline): MDHEN, SYDVKM. The CDR3 has 13 residues. CDR3 coding DNA: TGTGCCAGCAGTTTAGGGACAGGAAAGGTGCAGTACTTC. Its protein product is CASSLGTGKVQYF.

In this sample, this clonotype turned up many times. V is TRBV28 and J is TRBJ1-2, with a weak D call TRBD1 (5 bases). Germline V lookup: CDR1 MDHEN, CDR2 SYDVKM. This CDR3 has 13 residues. V lost 6 bases to trimming and J lost 8 bases, with 16 bases between them. The CDR3 region is CASSSRVPPGYTF. CDR3 nucleotide sequence: TGTGCCAGCAGCTCCAGGGTACCCCCCGGCTACACCTTC.

This clonotype was seen a few times. V and J are TRBV5-1 and TRBJ2-4; D perhaps matches TRBD2 (5 bases). V dropped 1 base and J dropped 5 bases, with 7 bases sitting between them. Germline V CDR1 and CDR2: SGHRS, YFSETQ. This CDR3 contains 13 residues. This CDR3 is CASSLWGENIQYF. CDR3 nucleotides: TGCGCCAGCAGCTTGTGGGGAGAAAACATTCAGTACTTC.

This clonotype was counted ten times or more. The rearrangement joins TRBV7-2 to TRBJ2-3, with TRBD2 identical over 12 bases. CDR3 length equals 18 residues. J gave up 4 bases and V 0 bases, and 8 bases lay outside the gene matches. In germline, CDR1 is SGHTA, CDR2 FQGNSA. As DNA, the CDR3 is TGTGCCAGCAGCTTAGCCTCTACTAGCGGGGGGCCGTCAGATACGCAGTATTTT. It codes for CASSLASTSGGPSDTQYF.

There are a few counts of this clonotype. The chain combines TRBV28 with TRBJ1-1; no reliable D call. Trimming removed 5 bases at V and 3 bases at J, with 16 bases between. This CDR3 has 15 residues. Germline CDR1 is MDHEN and CDR2 is SYDVKM. CDR3 nucleotide sequence: TGTGCCAGCAGTACCCCGGGCAGACTCCACACTGAAGCTTTCTTT. This encodes CASSTPGRLHTEAFF.

The chain recombines TRBV2 with TRBJ1-5; 7 nucleotides agree with TRBD1. The CDR3 has 14 residues. V lost 6 bases and J lost 0; bases outside the gene matches: 2. CDR1 SNHLY and CDR2 FYNNEI come from the germline V gene. The CDR3 region has the DNA TGTGCCAGCAGGGGGACAGATAGCAATCAGCCCCAGCATTTT. Protein: CASRGTDSNQPQHF. Supplemented by reference TRBV2 and TRBJ1-5, the full variable domain reads EPEVTQTPSHQVTQMGQEVILRCVPISNHLYFYWYRQILGQKVEFLVSFYNNEISEKSEIFDDQFSVERPDGSNFTLKIRSTKLEDSAMYFCASRGTDSNQPQHFGDGTRLSIL.

This clonotype was picked up many times. The chain recombines TRBV4-3 with TRBJ2-7; 8 bases agree with TRBD1. Germline V gives CDR1 LGHNA, CDR2 YSLEER. CDR3 length: 14 residues. After removal of 0 bases from V and 7 bases from J, the junction contained 5 bases not matched to a gene. CDR3 loop: CASSQDQGAGEQYF. Here the CDR3 DNA reads TGCGCCAGCAGCCAAGATCAGGGGGCGGGGGAGCAGTACTTC.

In this sample, this clonotype turned up many times. This chain links TRBV7-2 with TRBJ1-4; D is ambiguous. Deletions cut 0 bases from V and 1 base from J, with 0 bases between. Germline V gene data show CDR1 as SGHTA and CDR2 as FQGNSA. This CDR3 has 13 amino acids. The CDR3 sequence is CASSLATNEKLFF. CDR3 nucleotide sequence: TGTGCCAGCAGCTTAGCAACTAATGAAAAACTGTTTTTT.

This clonotype occurred many times. The chain uses TRBV28 and TRBJ1-5, with D perhaps matching TRBD1 (6 bases). Germline lookup yields CDR1 MDHEN and CDR2 SYDVKM. The CDR3 length is 14 residues. Between the trimmed V and J ends, which lost 2 bases and 11 bases, there was a span of 16 bases. CDR3 in amino acids: CASSLATGIVSQHF. The CDR3 bases are TGTGCCAGCAGTTTAGCCACAGGGATCGTATCCCAGCATTTT.

Many counts were recorded for this clonotype. V usage is TRBV7-9 and J usage is TRBJ1-5; no reliable D call. Between the trimmed V and J ends, which lost 5 bases and 2 bases, there was a span of 7 bases. Germline lookup yields CDR1 SEHNR and CDR2 FQNEAQ (reference sequence). The CDR3 has 13 amino acids. The CDR3 is CASSPSGNQPQHF. The CDR3 DNA reads as TGTGCCAGCAGCCCATCTGGCAATCAGCCCCAGCATTTT. The whole variable domain, filled in from reference TRBV7-9 and TRBJ1-5, reads DTGVSQNPRHKITKRGQNVTFRCDPISEHNRLYWYRQTLGQGPEFLTYFQNEAQLEKSRLLSDRFSAERPKGSFSTLEIQRTEQGDSAMYLCASSPSGNQPQHFGDGTRLSIL.

In this sample, this clonotype turned up many times. V usage is TRBV5-5 and J usage is TRBJ2-1; 9 bases are shared with TRBD1. CDR1 SGHKS and CDR2 YYEKEE come from the germline V gene (reference sequence). V gave up 3 bases and J gave up 8 bases; unmatched junction bases: 9. This CDR3 has 15 residues. The CDR3 bases are TGTGCCAGCAGCTACAGGGGGCTATGGGCAGATGAGCAGTTCTTC. It yields the protein CASSYRGLWADEQFF.

This clonotype was observed a few times. The CDR3 here is CASREGIVAGAIGELFF. In nucleotides, the CDR3 is TGTGCCAGCAGAGAGGGGATAGTAGCGGGAGCTATCGGGGAGCTGTTTTTT. The chain carries TRBV2 and TRBJ2-2; 9 positions match TRBD2. CDR3 length: 17 amino acids. V gave up 6 bases and J gave up 7 bases; unmatched junction bases: 15. The germline CDR1 and CDR2 sequences are SNHLY and FYNNEI.

This clonotype was observed at least ten times. The chain couples TRBV5-4 to TRBJ2-5; 11 bases map to TRBD2. The CDR3 spans 15 residues. CDR1 is SGHNT and CDR2 is YYREEE in the germline V gene (reference sequence). J lost 3 bases, V lost 4 bases, and 5 bases had no gene match. The CDR3 coding sequence is TGTGCCAGCAGCCCGGGACTAGCGGACAAAGAGACCCAGTACTTC. Translated, it gives CASSPGLADKETQYF. Full variable domain (missing parts from reference TRBV5-4 and TRBJ2-5): ETGVTQSPTHLIKTRGQQVTLRCSSQSGHNTVSWYQQALGQGPQFIFQYYREEENGRGNFPPRFSGLQFPNYSSELNVNALELDDSALYLCASSPGLADKETQYFGPGTRLLVL.

This clonotype occurred a few times. This chain joins TRBV7-2 and TRBJ2-2, with TRBD2 matching over 7 bases. Germline CDR1 is SGHTA and CDR2 is FQGNSA. The CDR3 runs 15 residues. The J segment lost 4 bases and the V segment lost 4 bases, leaving 6 bases of the junction unmatched. The CDR3: CASSSSGIPTGELFF. CDR3 DNA sequence: TGTGCCAGCAGCTCCAGCGGGATCCCCACCGGGGAGCTGTTTTTT.

This clonotype has more than one count but fewer than ten. V usage is TRBV15 and J usage is TRBJ2-7, with D maybe TRBD2 (7 bases). This CDR3 region has 15 residues. Germline CDR1 LNHNV, CDR2 YYDKDF (reference sequence). Trimming removed 3 bases at V and 6 bases at J, with 18 bases between. This chain's CDR3 is CATSSELGGAGEQYF. The CDR3 region has the DNA TGTGCCACCAGCAGTGAACTAGGGGGGGCCGGCGAGCAGTACTTC.

This clonotype has more than one count but fewer than ten. CDR3 sequence: CASRPWDDETQYF. The DNA for the CDR3 is TGTGCCAGCAGGCCCTGGGACGACGAGACCCAGTACTTC. This chain links TRBV2 with TRBJ2-5, with D perhaps TRBD1 or TRBD2 (5 bases each). CDR1 is SNHLY, CDR2 FYNNEI, per germline. With 6 bases removed from V and 5 bases from J, the gap between germline ends came to 13 bases. The CDR3 runs to 13 residues.

This clonotype was seen ten or more times. The chain carries TRBV28 and TRBJ2-2; D not certain. CDR3 size: 14 residues. The germline V and J ends were trimmed by 1 base and 3 bases, with 6 bases remaining between them. Germline CDR1 and CDR2: MDHEN and SYDVKM. This CDR3 reads CASSLLTYTGELFF. The DNA of the CDR3 is TGTGCCAGCAGTTTATTGACCTACACCGGGGAGCTGTTTTTT.